These T cell receptor beta chains were read from a single sample in a study of identical twins. In TCRdb, the 5' RACE reads were re-called with MiXCR into one record per CDR3 protein. Of roughly 700,000 distinct CDR3 sequences in the sample, less than 10% were seen once. These same data were also listed under a study on yellow fever vaccine responses in identical twins.

The source material was PBMCs. The source of these receptors is a woman aged 18-29 years in good health. Both conserved end residues are trimmed from each CDR3.

CDR3 protein: ASRAGTIYEQY
J gene: TRBJ2-7
V gene: TRBV5-1

CDR3 protein: ASSLGPSRINEKLF
J gene: TRBJ1-4
V gene: TRBV5-1

CDR3 protein: ASSLAGPTEAF
J gene: TRBJ1-1
V gene: TRBV5-6

CDR3 protein: ASSHGGTSYEQY
J gene: TRBJ2-7
V gene: TRBV3-1

CDR3 protein: ASSLLAGGRTTGELF
J gene: TRBJ2-2
V gene: TRBV2

CDR3 protein: ASSLELAGVGTDTQY
J gene: TRBJ2-3
V gene: TRBV5-1

CDR3 protein: ASSLEIGGEAF
J gene: TRBJ1-1
V gene: TRBV11-2

CDR3 protein: ASSLALTGSWGYT
J gene: TRBJ1-2
V gene: TRBV7-2

CDR3 protein: ASSQTGRGRYTGNEQY
J gene: TRBJ2-7
V gene: TRBV3-1

CDR3 protein: ASSLSDRSGQETQY
J gene: TRBJ2-5
V gene: TRBV12-3/TRBV12-4

CDR3 protein: ASSLGSPASQAQY
J gene: TRBJ2-3
V gene: TRBV5-1

CDR3 protein: ASSLEPLAGVTSSTDTQY
J gene: TRBJ2-3
V gene: TRBV5-1

CDR3 protein: ATSGTGVPSNEKLF
J gene: TRBJ1-4
V gene: TRBV15

CDR3 protein: AISAGTATYSTEAF
J gene: TRBJ1-1
V gene: TRBV10-3

CDR3 protein: ASSSPSGGSTDTQY
J gene: TRBJ2-3
V gene: TRBV5-4

CDR3 protein: ASSPLDVSSYNEQF
J gene: TRBJ2-1
V gene: TRBV11-2

CDR3 protein: ASSPWRERTDTQY
J gene: TRBJ2-3
V gene: TRBV18

CDR3 protein: SVTKTGTTGAGYT
J gene: TRBJ1-2
V gene: TRBV29-1

CDR3 protein: SVFTEIDTQY
J gene: TRBJ2-3
V gene: TRBV29-1

CDR3 protein: ASSVTGGNSPLH
J gene: TRBJ1-6
V gene: TRBV12-3/TRBV12-4

CDR3 protein: ASSRENIQY
J gene: TRBJ2-4
V gene: TRBV6-6

CDR3 protein: ASSGGRGNTIY
J gene: TRBJ1-3
V gene: TRBV5-1

CDR3 protein: SVEGLYEQY
J gene: TRBJ2-7
V gene: TRBV29-1

CDR3 protein: ASSQDAQGYEQY
J gene: TRBJ2-7
V gene: TRBV4-3

CDR3 protein: AIWAGSGNNEQF
J gene: TRBJ2-1
V gene: TRBV10-3

CDR3 protein: ASSLRAGVGYT
J gene: TRBJ1-2
V gene: TRBV7-2

CDR3 protein: SAGPRPDSPLH
J gene: TRBJ1-6
V gene: TRBV20-1

CDR3 protein: AFSPRLAGDPSTDTQY
J gene: TRBJ2-3
V gene: TRBV12-3/TRBV12-4

CDR3 protein: ASARGPSSYEQY
J gene: TRBJ2-7
V gene: TRBV19

CDR3 protein: ASTQRGTGVYEQY
J gene: TRBJ2-7
V gene: TRBV6-1

CDR3 protein: ASSTGTSGSGTQY
J gene: TRBJ2-5
V gene: TRBV9

CDR3 protein: SARDRAGYNEQF
J gene: TRBJ2-1
V gene: TRBV20-1

CDR3 protein: ASSYGPQGQGGSPLH
J gene: TRBJ1-6
V gene: TRBV6-5

CDR3 protein: ASSKAIPSGSCGQY
J gene: TRBJ2-7
V gene: TRBV21-1

CDR3 protein: ASSQGPGLQETQY
J gene: TRBJ2-5
V gene: TRBV4-1

CDR3 protein: ASSLSKGGYT
J gene: TRBJ1-2
V gene: TRBV12-3/TRBV12-4

CDR3 protein: SARIAGGNTGELF
J gene: TRBJ2-2
V gene: TRBV20-1

CDR3 protein: ASSFGSGKKQTQY
J gene: TRBJ2-5
V gene: TRBV5-6

CDR3 protein: ASSLQFMNTEAF
J gene: TRBJ1-1
V gene: TRBV5-1

CDR3 protein: ASRDKDGYT
J gene: TRBJ1-2
V gene: TRBV9

CDR3 protein: ASRRQGGHEQY
J gene: TRBJ2-7
V gene: TRBV6-2/TRBV6-3

CDR3 protein: ASSLAATWSNEQF
J gene: TRBJ2-1
V gene: TRBV7-2

CDR3 protein: ASKRTGGKDEQY
J gene: TRBJ2-7
V gene: TRBV2

CDR3 protein: SVTGVSGELF
J gene: TRBJ2-2
V gene: TRBV29-1

CDR3 protein: SARDFGQGNTGELF
J gene: TRBJ2-2
V gene: TRBV20-1

CDR3 protein: AWSERGRETQY
J gene: TRBJ2-5
V gene: TRBV30

CDR3 protein: ASTRTGDLADTQY
J gene: TRBJ2-3
V gene: TRBV28

CDR3 protein: ASSLQLQGTEQF
J gene: TRBJ2-1
V gene: TRBV12-3/TRBV12-4

CDR3 protein: ASSQIPRMGYEQY
J gene: TRBJ2-7
V gene: TRBV4-1